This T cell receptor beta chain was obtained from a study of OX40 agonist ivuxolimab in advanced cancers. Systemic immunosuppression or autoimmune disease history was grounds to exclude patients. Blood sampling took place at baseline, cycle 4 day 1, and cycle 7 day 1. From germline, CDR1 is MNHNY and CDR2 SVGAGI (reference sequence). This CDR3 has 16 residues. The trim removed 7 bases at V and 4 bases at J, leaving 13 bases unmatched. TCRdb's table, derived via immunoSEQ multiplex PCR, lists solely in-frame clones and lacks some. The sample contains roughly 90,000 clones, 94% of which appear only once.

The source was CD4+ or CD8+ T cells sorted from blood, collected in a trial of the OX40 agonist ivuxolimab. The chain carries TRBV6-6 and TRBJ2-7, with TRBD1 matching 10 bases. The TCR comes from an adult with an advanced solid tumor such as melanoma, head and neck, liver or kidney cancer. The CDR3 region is CASIPRPGQGTYEQYF. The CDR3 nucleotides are TGTGCCAGCATCCCCCGACCGGGACAGGGGACGTACGAGCAGTACTTC.